This T cell receptor (beta chain) was obtained from a study of OX40 agonist ivuxolimab in advanced cancers. About the research overall: Averaging roughly 60 years in age, with a range of roughly 20 to 90, the cohort was approximately 87% male. Regarding the study as a whole: At 0.1-3.0 mg/kg, partial responders had clonal expansion among the lowest observed.

Remarks on this clone: The antigen is unknown.

The CDR3 covers 15 residues. Germline assignment: CDR1 MNHNS and CDR2 SASEGT. Trimming left V 6 bases short and J 0 bases short, with 9 bases between. Sequencing was performed with immunoSEQ multiplex PCR; in TCRdb, only in-frame clones are kept and a portion is missing. The data contain tens of thousands of clones, nearly 90% of them seen just once; the ten biggest clones take up 0.3% to 0.45%. V usage is TRBV6-1 and J usage is TRBJ2-6, with TRBD1 as a possible D gene (6 bases). The clonotype comes from an adult with an advanced solid tumor such as melanoma, head and neck, liver or kidney cancer. The sample in question was CD4+ or CD8+ T cells sorted from blood, obtained in a trial of the OX40 agonist ivuxolimab. The CDR3 sequence is CASRTGSSGANVLTF. Here the CDR3 DNA reads TGTGCCAGCAGGACAGGTTCCTCTGGGGCCAACGTCCTGACTTTC.